This entry concerns a single T cell receptor beta chain. This clonotype came up many times. Its antigen remains undetermined. No qualities accompany the bases; no much larger clone lies one base away. Sequenced on an Illumina HiSeq 2500. Quantitative 5'-RACE with molecular barcodes was the method used to prepare the TCR beta libraries. The original pipeline was this. To identify disease-linked TCR variants, a new computational method was used, one built on a probabilistic model of VDJ rearrangement. TCRdb reanalyzed the raw reads on its own, using fastp at Q25 for trimming and MiXCR for clone calling, and kept in-frame beta chains. Rows merge per CDR3 protein into single entries with the most common DNA and genes. The V and J calls and clone size come from TCRdb's table, not from the authors' own analysis. The sample table lists some 240,000 distinct CDR3 sequences, 6% to 8.5% of them with a count of one. The ten largest account for approximately 15% of the sample.

These data originate in a study of CD8 T cells in ankylosing spondylitis (dated by TCRdb to about 2017). In terms of the full investigation: The study set out to find disease-linked TCR variants by profiling T cell receptor beta repertoires in ankylosing spondylitis patients and healthy donors. The full study cohort was made up of about two dozen ankylosing spondylitis patients and 108 healthy donors. Peripheral blood was sampled, and synovial fluid was additionally collected from ankylosing spondylitis patients. Broader findings and caveats from the paper: The disease-linked clones were reported to be significantly enriched in matched synovial fluid samples from ankylosing spondylitis patients. In peripheral blood, the disease-linked clones were found at relatively low frequencies and had a CD8+ phenotype. Some motif variants had previously been reported in the synovial fluid and blood of reactive arthritis patients, which suggests shared mechanisms of disease initiation. Blood from ankylosing spondylitis patients appeared to be characterized by a TCR beta motif made up of fewer than ten highly homologous amino acid variants.

Here V drops 1 base and J drops 3 bases, and the junction holds 6 bases not matched to any gene. The germline V gene gives CDR1 as LGHNA and CDR2 as YNFKEQ. The CDR3 has 16 amino acids, counting the end cysteine and phenylalanine. The CDR3 DNA has 48 bases and is translated from base 1. The TCR was taken from a male donor with ankylosing spondylitis. Sequences were obtained from blood, either unsorted or a sorted T cell fraction (not recorded which). Here the chain combines TRBV4-2 and TRBJ2-3, and TRBD1 matches 8 of the central bases. The nucleotide sequence reads as follows: TGTGCCAGCAGCCAAGTTCAGGGGGCTAGGACAGATACGCAGTATTTT. Its protein product is CASSQVQGARTDTQYF.